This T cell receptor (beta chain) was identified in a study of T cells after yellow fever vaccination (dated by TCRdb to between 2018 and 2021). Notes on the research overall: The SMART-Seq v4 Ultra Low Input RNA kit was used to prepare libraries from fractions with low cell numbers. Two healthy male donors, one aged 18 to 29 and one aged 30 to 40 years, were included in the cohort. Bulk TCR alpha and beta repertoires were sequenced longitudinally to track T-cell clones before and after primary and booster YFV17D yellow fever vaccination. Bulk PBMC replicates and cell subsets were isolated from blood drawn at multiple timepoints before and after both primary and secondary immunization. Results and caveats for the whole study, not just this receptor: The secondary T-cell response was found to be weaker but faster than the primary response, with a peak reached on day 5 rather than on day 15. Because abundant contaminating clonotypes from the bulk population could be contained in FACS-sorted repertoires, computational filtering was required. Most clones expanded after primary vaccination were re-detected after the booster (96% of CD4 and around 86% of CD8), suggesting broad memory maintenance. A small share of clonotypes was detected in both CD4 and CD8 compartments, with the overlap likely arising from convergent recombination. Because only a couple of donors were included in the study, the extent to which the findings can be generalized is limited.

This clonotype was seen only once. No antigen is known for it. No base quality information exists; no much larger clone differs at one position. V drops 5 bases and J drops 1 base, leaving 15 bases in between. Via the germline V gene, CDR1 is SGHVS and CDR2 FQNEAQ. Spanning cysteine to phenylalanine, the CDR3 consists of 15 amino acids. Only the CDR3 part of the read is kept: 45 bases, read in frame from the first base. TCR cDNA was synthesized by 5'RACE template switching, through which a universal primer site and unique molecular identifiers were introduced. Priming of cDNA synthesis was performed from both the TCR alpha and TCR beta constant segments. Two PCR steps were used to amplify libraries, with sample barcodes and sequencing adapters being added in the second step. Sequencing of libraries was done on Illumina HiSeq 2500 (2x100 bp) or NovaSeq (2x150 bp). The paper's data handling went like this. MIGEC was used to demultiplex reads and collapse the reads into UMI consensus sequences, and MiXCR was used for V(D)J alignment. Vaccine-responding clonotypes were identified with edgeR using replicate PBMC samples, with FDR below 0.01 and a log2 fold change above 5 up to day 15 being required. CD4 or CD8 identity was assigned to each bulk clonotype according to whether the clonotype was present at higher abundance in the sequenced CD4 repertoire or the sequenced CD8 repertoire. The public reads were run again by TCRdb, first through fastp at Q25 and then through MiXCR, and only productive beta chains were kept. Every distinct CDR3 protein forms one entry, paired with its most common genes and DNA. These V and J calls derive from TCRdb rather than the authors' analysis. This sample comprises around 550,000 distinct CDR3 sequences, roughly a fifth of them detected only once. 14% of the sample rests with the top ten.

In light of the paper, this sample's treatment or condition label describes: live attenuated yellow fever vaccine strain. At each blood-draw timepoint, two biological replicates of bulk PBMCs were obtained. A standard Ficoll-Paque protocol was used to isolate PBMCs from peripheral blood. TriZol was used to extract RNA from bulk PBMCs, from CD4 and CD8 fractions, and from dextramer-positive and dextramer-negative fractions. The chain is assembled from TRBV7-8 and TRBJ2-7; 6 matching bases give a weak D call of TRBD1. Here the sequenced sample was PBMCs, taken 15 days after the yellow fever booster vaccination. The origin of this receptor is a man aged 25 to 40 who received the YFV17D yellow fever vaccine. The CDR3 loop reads CASSQLRDKSYEQYF. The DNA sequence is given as TGTGCCAGCAGCCAACTCCGGGACAAGTCCTACGAGCAGTACTTC.